This T cell receptor beta chain was obtained from a study of CD8 T cells in Susac syndrome. CDR3 length: 10 amino acids. CDR1 and CDR2 from the germline V gene are SGHTA and FQGNSA. V lost 4 bases, J lost 13 bases, and 10 bases lay in between. Random hexamers were used to reverse transcribe roughly 0.45 to 1 ug of RNA. TCRdb re-called the immunoSEQ multiplex PCR reads through MiXCR, storing one row per CDR3 protein. The data hold approximately 70,000 distinct CDR3 sequences, with around 95% observed a single time. Sequencing was done on a sample of CD8+ T cells from PBMCs. The chain has TRBV7-2 and TRBJ1-2; the D is unclear. The clonotype comes from a human donor in good health. Written as DNA, the CDR3 is TGTGCCAGCAGCTCCGCGGCACCCACCTTC. Its protein product is CASSSAAPTF.